One T cell receptor beta chain is described in this entry. The target antigen is unknown. These data originate in a study of blood T cells in healthy people across ages. In the study overall: The capture of about one barcoded beta molecule per two T cells was achieved by template switching.

The CDR3 contains 14 residues. Germline CDR1 reads SGHTA; CDR2 reads FQGNSA. The second PCR ran about 6 to 12 cycles with a sample-barcoded 5' primer and J-beta primers. All cDNA molecules were each tagged by a template-switch adaptor with 12 random nucleotides. TCRdb re-called the 5' RACE reads through MiXCR, storing one row per CDR3 protein. The data contain around 600,000 distinct CDR3 sequences, 47% of them seen just once; the ten biggest clones take up about 26%. General study points: Getting older went along with TCR beta diversity per million T cells dropping roughly linearly.

The receptor was derived from an elderly man in good health. The source material was blood. The chain links TRBV7-2 to TRBJ2-1; D call uncertain. The assigned J gene may be wrong: the sequence end matches TRBJ2-7 better. The CDR3 DNA reads as TGTGCCAGCAGCGCCGGACGAACCTCCTACGAGCAGTACTTC. It is translated as CASSAGRTSYEQYF.